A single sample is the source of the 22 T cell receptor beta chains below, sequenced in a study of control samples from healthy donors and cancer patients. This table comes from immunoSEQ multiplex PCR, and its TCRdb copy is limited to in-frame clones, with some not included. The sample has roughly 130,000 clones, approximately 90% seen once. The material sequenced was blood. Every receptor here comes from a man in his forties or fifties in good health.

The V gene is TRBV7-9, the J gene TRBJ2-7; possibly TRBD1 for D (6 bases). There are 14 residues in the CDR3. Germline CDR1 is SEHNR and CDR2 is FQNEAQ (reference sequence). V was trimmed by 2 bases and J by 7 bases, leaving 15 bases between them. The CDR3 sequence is CASSLSAGAREQYF. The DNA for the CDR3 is TGTGCCAGCAGCTTATCGGCAGGGGCGCGGGAGCAGTACTTC.

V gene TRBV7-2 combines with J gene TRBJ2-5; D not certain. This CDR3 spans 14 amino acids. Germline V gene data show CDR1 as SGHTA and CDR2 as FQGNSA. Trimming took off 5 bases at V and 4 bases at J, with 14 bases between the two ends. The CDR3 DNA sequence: TGTGCCAGCAGCCTAGGACCAGAGGTAGAGACCCAGTACTTC. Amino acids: CASSLGPEVETQYF.

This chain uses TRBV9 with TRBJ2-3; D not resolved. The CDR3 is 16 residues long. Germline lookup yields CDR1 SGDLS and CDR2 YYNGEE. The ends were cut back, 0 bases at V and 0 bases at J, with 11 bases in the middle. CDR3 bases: TGTGCCAGCAGCGTAGGGACGGTGGGTAGCACAGATACGCAGTATTTT. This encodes CASSVGTVGSTDTQYF.

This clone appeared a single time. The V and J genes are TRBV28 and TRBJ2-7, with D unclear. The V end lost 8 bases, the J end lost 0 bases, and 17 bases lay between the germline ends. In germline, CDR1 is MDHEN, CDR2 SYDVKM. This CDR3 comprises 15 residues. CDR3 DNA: TGTGCCAGCTCCGACCCATCCCTAATCTCCTACGAGCAGTACTTC. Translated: CASSDPSLISYEQYF.

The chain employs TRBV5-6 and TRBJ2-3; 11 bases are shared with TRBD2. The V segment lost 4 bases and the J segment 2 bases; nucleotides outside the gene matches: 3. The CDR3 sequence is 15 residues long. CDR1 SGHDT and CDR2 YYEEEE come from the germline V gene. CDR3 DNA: TGTGCCAGCAGCCGACTAGCGGGGACCACAGATACGCAGTATTTT. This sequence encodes CASSRLAGTTDTQYF.

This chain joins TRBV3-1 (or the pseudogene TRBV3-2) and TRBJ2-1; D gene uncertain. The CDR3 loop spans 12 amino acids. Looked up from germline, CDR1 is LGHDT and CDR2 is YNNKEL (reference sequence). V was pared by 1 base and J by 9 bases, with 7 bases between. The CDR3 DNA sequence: TGTGCCAGCAGCCAAGGGGTATTTGAGCAGTTCTTC. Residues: CASSQGVFEQFF.

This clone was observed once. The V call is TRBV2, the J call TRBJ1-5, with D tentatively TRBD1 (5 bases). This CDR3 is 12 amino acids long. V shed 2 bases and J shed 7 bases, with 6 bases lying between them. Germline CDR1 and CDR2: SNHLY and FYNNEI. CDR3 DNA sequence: TGTGCCAGCAGTGAACAGGGACAGCCCCAGCATTTT. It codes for CASSEQGQPQHF. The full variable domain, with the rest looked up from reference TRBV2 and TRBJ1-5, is EPEVTQTPSHQVTQMGQEVILRCVPISNHLYFYWYRQILGQKVEFLVSFYNNEISEKSEIFDDQFSVERPDGSNFTLKIRSTKLEDSAMYFCASSEQGQPQHFGDGTRLSIL.

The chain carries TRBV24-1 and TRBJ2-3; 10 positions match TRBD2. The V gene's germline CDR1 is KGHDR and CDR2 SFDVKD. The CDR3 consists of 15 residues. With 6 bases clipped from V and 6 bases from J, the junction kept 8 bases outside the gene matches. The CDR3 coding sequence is TGTGCCACCAGTCCACGACTAGCGGGCCGGGATACGCAGTATTTT. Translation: CATSPRLAGRDTQYF.

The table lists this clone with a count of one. The CDR3 DNA sequence: TGCGCCAGCAGCCCTAGGGGGAGGACTGAAGCTTTCTTT. It codes for CASSPRGRTEAFF. This rearrangement joins TRBV4-1 to TRBJ1-1; D may be TRBD1 (6 bases). V dropped 4 bases and J dropped 5 bases, with 11 bases sitting between them. This CDR3 region has 13 residues. Germline V gives CDR1 MGHRA, CDR2 YSYEKL.

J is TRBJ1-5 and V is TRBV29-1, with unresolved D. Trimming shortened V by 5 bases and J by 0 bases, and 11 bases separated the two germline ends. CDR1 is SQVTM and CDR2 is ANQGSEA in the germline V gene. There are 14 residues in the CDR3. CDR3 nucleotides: TGCAGCGTTTCTGCGACGAATAGCAATCAGCCCCAGCATTTT. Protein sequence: CSVSATNSNQPQHF.

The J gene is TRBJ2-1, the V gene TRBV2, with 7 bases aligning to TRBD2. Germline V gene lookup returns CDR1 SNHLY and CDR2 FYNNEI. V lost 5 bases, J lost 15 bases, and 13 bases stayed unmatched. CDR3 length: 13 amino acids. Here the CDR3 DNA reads TGTGCCAGCAGTTCACTAGCGATCCAACGCATGTTCTTC. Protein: CASSSLAIQRMFF.

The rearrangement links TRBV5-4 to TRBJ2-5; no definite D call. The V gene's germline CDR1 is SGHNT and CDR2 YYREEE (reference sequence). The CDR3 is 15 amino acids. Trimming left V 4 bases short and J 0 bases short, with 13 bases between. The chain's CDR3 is CASSHMGGYQETQYF. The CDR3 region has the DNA TGTGCCAGCAGCCATATGGGCGGATACCAAGAGACCCAGTACTTC.

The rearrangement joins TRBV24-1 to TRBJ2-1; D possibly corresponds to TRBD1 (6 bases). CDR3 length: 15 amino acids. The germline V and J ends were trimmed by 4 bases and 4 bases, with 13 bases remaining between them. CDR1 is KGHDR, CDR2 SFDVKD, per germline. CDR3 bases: TGTGCCACCAGTGAGCCGGGTCAGGGGTACAATGAGCAGTTCTTC. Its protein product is CATSEPGQGYNEQFF.

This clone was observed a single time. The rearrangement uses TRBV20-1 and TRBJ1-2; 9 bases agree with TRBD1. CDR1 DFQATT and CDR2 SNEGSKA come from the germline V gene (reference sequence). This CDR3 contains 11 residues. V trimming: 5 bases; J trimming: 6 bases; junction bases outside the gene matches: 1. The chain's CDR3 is CSAWDRDGYTF. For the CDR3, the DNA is TGCAGTGCTTGGGACAGGGATGGCTACACCTTC.

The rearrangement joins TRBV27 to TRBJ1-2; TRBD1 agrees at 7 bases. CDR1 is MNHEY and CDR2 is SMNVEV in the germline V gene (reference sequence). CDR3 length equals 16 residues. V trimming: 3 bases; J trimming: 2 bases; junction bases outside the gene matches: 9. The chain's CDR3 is CASSFTGARGNYGYTF. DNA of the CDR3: TGTGCCAGCAGTTTTACGGGAGCCAGGGGGAACTATGGCTACACCTTC.

CDR3 sequence reads: CASSSGPYNEQFF. Written as DNA, the CDR3 is TGTGCCAGCAGCTCGGGGCCCTACAATGAGCAGTTCTTC. The rearrangement links TRBV28 to TRBJ2-1; D could derive from TRBD1 or TRBD2 (5 bases each). This CDR3 has 13 amino acids. Trimming removed 6 bases at V and 2 bases at J, with 8 bases between. Germline V CDR1 and CDR2: MDHEN, SYDVKM.

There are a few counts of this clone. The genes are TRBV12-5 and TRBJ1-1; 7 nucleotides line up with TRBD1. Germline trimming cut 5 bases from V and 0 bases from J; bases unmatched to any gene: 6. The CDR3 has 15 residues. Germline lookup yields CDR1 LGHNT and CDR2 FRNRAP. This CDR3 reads CASGPAGTVNTEAFF. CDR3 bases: TGTGCTAGTGGTCCGGCCGGGACAGTGAACACTGAAGCTTTCTTT. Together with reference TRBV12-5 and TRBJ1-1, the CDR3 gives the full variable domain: DARVTQTPRHKVTEMGQEVTMRCQPILGHNTVFWYRQTMMQGLELLAYFRNRAPLDDSGMPKDRFSAEMPDATLATLKIQPSEPRDSAVYFCASGPAGTVNTEAFFGQGTRLTVV.

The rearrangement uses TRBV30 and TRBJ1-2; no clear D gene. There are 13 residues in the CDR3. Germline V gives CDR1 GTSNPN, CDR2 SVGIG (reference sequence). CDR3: CARHPDRNYGYTF. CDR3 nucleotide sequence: TGTGCGAGGCATCCAGACCGAAACTATGGCTACACCTTC. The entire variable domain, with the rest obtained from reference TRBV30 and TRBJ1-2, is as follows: SQTIHQWPATLVQPVGSPLSLECTVEGTSNPNLYWYRQAAGRGLQLLFYSVGIGQISSEVPQNLSASRPQDRQFILSSKKLLLSDSGFYLCARHPDRNYGYTFGSGTRLTVV.

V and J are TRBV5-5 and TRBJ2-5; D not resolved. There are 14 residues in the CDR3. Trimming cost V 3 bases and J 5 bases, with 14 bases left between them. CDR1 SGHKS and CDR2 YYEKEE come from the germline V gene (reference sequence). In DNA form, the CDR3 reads TGTGCCAGCAGCTATGGACGGCAGACTGAGACCCAGTACTTC. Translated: CASSYGRQTETQYF. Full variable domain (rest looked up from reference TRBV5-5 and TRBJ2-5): DAGVTQSPTHLIKTRGQQVTLRCSPISGHKSVSWYQQVLGQGPQFIFQYYEKEERGRGNFPDRFSARQFPNYSSELNVNALLLGDSALYLCASSYGRQTETQYFGPGTRLLVL.

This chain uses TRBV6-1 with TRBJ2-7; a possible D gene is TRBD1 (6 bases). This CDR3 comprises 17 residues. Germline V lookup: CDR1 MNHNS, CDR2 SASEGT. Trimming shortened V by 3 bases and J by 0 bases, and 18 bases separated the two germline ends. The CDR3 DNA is TGTGCCAGCAGTGACCCTGAGGACAGTGGATACTCCTACGAGCAGTACTTC. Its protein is CASSDPEDSGYSYEQYF.

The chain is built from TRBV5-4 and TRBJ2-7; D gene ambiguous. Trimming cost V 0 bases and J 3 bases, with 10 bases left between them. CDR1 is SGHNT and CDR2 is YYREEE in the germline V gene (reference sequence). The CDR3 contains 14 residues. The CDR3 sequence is CASSLDPSRYEQYF. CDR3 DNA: TGTGCCAGCAGCTTGGATCCTAGTCGCTACGAGCAGTACTTC. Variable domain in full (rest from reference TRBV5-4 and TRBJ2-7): ETGVTQSPTHLIKTRGQQVTLRCSSQSGHNTVSWYQQALGQGPQFIFQYYREEENGRGNFPPRFSGLQFPNYSSELNVNALELDDSALYLCASSLDPSRYEQYFGPGTRLTVT.

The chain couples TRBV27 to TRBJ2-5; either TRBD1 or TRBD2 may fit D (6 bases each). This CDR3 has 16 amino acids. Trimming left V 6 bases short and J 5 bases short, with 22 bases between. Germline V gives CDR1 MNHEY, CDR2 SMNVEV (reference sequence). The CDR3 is CASSRPGGEGIETQYF. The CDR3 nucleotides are TGTGCCAGCAGCCGTCCCGGGGGCGAGGGTATTGAGACCCAGTACTTC.